This TCR beta chain was captured by sequencing in a study of siplizumab effects on memory and regulatory T cells. Produced via immunoSEQ multiplex PCR; TCRdb's table is partial and in-frame only. The top ten clones hold around 1.4% of a sample with over 80,000 clones, roughly 94% of them seen once. The V gene's germline CDR1 is SGHRS and CDR2 YFSETQ. The CDR3 runs 15 residues. Trimming cost V 0 bases and J 3 bases, with 10 bases left between them. The source material was non-Treg CD4+ T cells sorted from blood. V gene TRBV5-1 combines with J gene TRBJ2-1, with a weak D call TRBD1 (5 bases). The clonotype originates from a human donor in good health. CDR3 DNA sequence: TGCGCCAGCAGCTTGGAGGCAGGGAACTACAATGAGCAGTTCTTC. Its translation: CASSLEAGNYNEQFF. The full variable domain, its missing parts supplied by reference TRBV5-1 and TRBJ2-1, is KAGVTQTPRYLIKTRGQQVTLSCSPISGHRSVSWYQQTPGQGLQFLFEYFSETQRNKGNFPGRFSGRQFSNSRSEMNVSTLELGDSALYLCASSLEAGNYNEQFFGPGTRLTVL.